A single sample gave rise to the 2 T cell receptor beta chains below, sequenced in a study of PD-1 blockade in mismatch repair-deficient tumors. TCRdb's copy holds only in-frame clones and misses some; the assay was immunoSEQ multiplex PCR. The table records tens of thousands of clones, about 85% of them present only once. This specimen consisted of peripheral blood, obtained 12 weeks after starting pembrolizumab. These receptors all stem from an adult with mismatch repair-deficient cancer.

The chain is built from TRBV7-6 and TRBJ2-7; 8 bases agree with TRBD1. This CDR3 region has 14 residues. J gave up 5 bases and V 4 bases, and 7 bases lay outside the gene matches. CDR1 and CDR2 from the germline V gene are SGHVS and FNYEAQ. The CDR3 DNA is TGTGCCAGCAGCTACGGACAGGGCATCGACGAGCAGTACTTC. Its protein is CASSYGQGIDEQYF.

CDR3 sequence: CASRIQGSPTGELFF. The CDR3 DNA sequence: TGTGCCAGCAGGATACAGGGGTCTCCCACCGGGGAGCTGTTTTTT. The rearrangement joins TRBV27 to TRBJ2-2, with 7 bases identical to TRBD1. The CDR3 loop spans 15 amino acids. Germline V lookup: CDR1 MNHEY, CDR2 SMNVEV (reference sequence). V shed 6 bases, J shed 4 bases, and the junction held 8 bases outside the gene matches.